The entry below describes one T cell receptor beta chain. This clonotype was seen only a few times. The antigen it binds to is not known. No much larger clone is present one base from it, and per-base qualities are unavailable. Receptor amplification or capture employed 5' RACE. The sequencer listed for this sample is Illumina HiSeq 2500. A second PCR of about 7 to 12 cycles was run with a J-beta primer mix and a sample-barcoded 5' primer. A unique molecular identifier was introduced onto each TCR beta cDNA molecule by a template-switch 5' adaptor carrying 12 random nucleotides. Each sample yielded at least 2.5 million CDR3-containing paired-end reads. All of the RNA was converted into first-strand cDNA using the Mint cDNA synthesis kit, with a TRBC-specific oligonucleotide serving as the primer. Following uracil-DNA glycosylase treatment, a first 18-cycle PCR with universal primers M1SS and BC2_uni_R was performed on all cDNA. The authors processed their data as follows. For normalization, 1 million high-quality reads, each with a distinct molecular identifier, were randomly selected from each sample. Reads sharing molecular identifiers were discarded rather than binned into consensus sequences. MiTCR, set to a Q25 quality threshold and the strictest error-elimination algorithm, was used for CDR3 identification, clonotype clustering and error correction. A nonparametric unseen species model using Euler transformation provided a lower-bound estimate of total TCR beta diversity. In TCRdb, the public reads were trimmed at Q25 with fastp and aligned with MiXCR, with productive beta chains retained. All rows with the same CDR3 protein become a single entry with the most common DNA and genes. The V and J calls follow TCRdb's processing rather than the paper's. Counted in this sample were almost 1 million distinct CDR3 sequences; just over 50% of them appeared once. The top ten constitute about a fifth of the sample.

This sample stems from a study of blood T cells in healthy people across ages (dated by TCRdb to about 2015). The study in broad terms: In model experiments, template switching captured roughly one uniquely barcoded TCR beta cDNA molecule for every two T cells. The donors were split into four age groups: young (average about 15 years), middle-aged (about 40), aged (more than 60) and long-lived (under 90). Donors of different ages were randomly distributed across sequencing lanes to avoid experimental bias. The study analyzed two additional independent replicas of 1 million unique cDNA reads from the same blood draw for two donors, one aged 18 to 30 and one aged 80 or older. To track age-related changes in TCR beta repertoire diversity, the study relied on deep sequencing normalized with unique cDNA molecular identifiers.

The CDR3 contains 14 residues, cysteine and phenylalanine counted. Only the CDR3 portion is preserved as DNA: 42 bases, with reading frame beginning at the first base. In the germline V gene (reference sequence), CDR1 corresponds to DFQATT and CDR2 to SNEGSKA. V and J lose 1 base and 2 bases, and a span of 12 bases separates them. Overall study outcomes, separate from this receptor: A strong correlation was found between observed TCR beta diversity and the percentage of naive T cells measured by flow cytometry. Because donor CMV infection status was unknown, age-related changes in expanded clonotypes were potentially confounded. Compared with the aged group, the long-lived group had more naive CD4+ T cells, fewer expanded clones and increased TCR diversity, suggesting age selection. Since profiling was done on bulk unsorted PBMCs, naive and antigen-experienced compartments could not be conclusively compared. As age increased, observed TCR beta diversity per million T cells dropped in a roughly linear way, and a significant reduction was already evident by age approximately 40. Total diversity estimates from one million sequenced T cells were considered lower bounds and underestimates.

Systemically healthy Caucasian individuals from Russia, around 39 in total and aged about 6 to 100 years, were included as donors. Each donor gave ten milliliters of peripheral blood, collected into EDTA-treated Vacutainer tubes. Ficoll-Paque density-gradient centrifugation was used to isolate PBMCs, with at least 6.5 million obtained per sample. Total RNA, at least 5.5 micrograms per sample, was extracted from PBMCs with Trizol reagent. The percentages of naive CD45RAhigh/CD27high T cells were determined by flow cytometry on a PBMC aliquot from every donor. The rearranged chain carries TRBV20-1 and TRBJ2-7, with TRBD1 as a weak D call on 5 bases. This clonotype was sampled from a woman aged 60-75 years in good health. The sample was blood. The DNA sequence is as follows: TGCAGTGCTAGAGGGGGCAGGGCCCCCTACGAGCAGTACTTC. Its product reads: CSARGGRAPYEQYF.